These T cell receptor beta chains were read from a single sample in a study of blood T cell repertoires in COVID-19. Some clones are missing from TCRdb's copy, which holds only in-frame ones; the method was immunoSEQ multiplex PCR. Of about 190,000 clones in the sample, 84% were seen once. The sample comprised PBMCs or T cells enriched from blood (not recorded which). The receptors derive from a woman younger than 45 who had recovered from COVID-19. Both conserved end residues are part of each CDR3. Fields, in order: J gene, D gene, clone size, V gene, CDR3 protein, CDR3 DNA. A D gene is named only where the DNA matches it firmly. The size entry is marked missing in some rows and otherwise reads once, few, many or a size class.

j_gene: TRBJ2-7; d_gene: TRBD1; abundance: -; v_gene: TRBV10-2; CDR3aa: CASEDRGTYEQYF; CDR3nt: TGCGCCAGCGAGGACAGGGGGACCTACGAGCAGTACTTC
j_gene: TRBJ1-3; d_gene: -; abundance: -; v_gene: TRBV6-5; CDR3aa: CASRETGSRDTIYF; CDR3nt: TGTGCCAGCAGAGAGACGGGCTCGAGGGACACCATATATTTT
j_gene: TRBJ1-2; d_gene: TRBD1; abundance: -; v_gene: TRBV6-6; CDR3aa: CASSDDRGILGYTF; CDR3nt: TGTGCCAGCAGCGACGACAGGGGAATACTCGGCTACACCTTC
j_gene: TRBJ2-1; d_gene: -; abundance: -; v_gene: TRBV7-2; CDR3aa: CASSLGPGGWDEQFF; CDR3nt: TGTGCCAGCAGCTTAGGTCCCGGCGGGTGGGATGAGCAGTTCTTC
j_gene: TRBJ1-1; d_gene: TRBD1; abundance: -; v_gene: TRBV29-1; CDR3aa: CSVVTGPEAFF; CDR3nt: TGCAGCGTCGTGACAGGGCCTGAAGCTTTCTTT
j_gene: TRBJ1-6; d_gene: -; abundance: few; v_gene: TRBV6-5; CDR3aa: CAATGTVNSPLHF; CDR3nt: TGTGCCGCCACCGGGACTGTGAATTCACCCCTCCACTTT
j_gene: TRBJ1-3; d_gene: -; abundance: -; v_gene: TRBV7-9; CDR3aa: CASSLGGSSGNTIYF; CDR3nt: TGTGCCAGCAGCTTAGGAGGCAGCTCTGGAAACACCATATATTTT
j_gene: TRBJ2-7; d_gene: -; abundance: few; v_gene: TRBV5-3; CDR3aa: CARQGSSEDYEQYF; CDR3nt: TGTGCCAGACAAGGAAGTAGTGAGGACTACGAGCAGTACTTC
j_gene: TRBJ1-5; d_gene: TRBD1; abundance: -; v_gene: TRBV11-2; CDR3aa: CASSRQGAGQPQHF; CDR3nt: TGTGCCAGCAGCCGACAGGGGGCTGGACAGCCCCAGCATTTT
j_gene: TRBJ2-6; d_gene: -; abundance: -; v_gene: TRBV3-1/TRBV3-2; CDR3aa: CASSQRSGANVLTF; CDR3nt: TGTGCCAGCAGCCAGCGCTCTGGGGCCAACGTCCTGACTTTC
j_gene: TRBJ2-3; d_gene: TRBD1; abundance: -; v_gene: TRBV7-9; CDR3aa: CASSSQTGLTIDTQYF; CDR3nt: TGTGCCAGCAGCTCCCAGACAGGGCTCACCATAGATACGCAGTATTTT
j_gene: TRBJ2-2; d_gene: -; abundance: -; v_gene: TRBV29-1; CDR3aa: CSVEALAGGELFF; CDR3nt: TGCAGCGTTGAAGCCCTTGCCGGCGGGGAGCTGTTTTTT
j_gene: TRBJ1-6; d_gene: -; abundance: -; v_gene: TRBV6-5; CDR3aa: CASSYPSSPLHF; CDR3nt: TGTGCCAGCAGTTACCCCAGTTCACCCCTCCACTTT
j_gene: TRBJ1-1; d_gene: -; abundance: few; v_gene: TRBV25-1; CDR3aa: CASSVTGMNTEAFF; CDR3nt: TGTGCCAGCAGTGTAACAGGGATGAACACTGAAGCTTTCTTT
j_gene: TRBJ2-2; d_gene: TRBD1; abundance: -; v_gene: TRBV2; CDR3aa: CASSVQGENAGELFF; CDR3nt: TGTGCCAGCAGTGTACAGGGGGAAAACGCCGGGGAGCTGTTTTTT
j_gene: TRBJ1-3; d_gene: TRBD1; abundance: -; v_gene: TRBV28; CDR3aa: CASSLQGQGGNTIYF; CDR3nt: TGTGCCAGCAGTTTACAGGGACAGGGGGGAAACACCATATATTTT
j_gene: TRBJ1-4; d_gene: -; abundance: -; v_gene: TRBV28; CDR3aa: CASRRHGATNEKLFF; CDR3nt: TGTGCCAGCAGGCGGCACGGGGCAACTAATGAAAAACTGTTTTTT
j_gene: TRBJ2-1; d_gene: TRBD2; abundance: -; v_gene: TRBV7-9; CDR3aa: CASSLRLAGENNEQFF; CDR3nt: TGTGCCAGCAGCCTTCGACTAGCGGGAGAGAACAATGAGCAGTTCTTC
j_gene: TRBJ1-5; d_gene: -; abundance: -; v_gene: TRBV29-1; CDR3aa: CSAGTGFGNQPQHF; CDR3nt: TGCAGCGCCGGAACAGGGTTCGGCAATCAGCCCCAGCATTTT
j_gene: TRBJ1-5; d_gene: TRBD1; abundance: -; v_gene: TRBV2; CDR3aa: CASSATGGWGSNQPQHF; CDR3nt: TGTGCCAGCAGTGCGACAGGGGGGTGGGGTAGCAATCAGCCCCAGCATTTT
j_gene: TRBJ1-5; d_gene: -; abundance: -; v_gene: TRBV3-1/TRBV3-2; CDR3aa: CASSQGHRGGGQPQHF; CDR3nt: TGTGCCAGCAGCCAAGGCCATAGGGGTGGTGGGCAGCCCCAGCATTTT
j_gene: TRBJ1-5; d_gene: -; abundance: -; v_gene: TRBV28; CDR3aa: CASSLVLQPQHF; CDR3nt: TGTGCCAGCAGTTTAGTCCTTCAGCCCCAGCATTTT
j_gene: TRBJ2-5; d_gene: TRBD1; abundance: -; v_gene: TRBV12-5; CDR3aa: CASARDRSQETQYF; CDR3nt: TGTGCTAGTGCCCGGGACAGGTCCCAAGAGACCCAGTACTTC
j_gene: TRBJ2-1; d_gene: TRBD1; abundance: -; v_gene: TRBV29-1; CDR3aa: CSGTGTGHFNEQFF; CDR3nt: TGCAGCGGTACCGGGACAGGGCACTTCAATGAGCAGTTCTTC
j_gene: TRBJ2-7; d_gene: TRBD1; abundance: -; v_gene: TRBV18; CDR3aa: CASSPGQGAPYEQYF; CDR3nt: TGTGCCAGCTCACCCGGACAGGGGGCTCCTTACGAGCAGTACTTC
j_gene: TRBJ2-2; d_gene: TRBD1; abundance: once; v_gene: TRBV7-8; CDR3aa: CASSSTGGGTGELFF; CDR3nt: TGTGCCAGCAGCTCCACAGGGGGCGGTACCGGGGAGCTGTTTTTT
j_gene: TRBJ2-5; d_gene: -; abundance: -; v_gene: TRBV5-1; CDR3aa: CASSSSYQETQYF; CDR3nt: TGCGCCAGCAGCTCATCATACCAAGAGACCCAGTACTTC
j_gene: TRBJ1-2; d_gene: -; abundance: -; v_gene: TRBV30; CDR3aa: CAWSVQFYGYTF; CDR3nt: TGTGCCTGGAGTGTACAGTTCTATGGCTACACCTTC